This T cell receptor (beta chain) was identified during a study of human T cells and chemical hapten exposure. For the study at large: Patch tests delivered 0.01% DPC to the upper back and were evaluated at 6 days.

TCRdb called the RACE reads again in MiXCR, with one record for every CDR3 protein. The repertoire has about 190,000 distinct CDR3 sequences, 24% of them found once; the top ten carry roughly 2.3%. The time point is: patch test 3, about 24 weeks after DPC sensitization. Described treatment: therapeutic diphenylcyclopropenone sensitization with weekly scalp DPC. Trimming took off 2 bases at V and 1 base at J, with 7 bases between the two ends. Per the germline V gene, CDR1 is LGHDT and CDR2 is YNNKEL (reference sequence). CDR3 length: 14 amino acids. The material was whole blood, obtained in connection with sensitization to the hapten diphenylcyclopropenone (DPC). This sequence was found in a woman in her 40s with alopecia areata. Some clones in this sample may be carry-over from other donors' samples. The chain carries TRBV3-1 and TRBJ2-3, with unresolved D. This chain's CDR3 is CASSQLLGTDTQYF. CDR3 sequence (DNA): TGTGCCAGCAGCCAACTACTGGGCACAGATACGCAGTATTTT.